A selection of T cell receptor beta chains follows, all from one sample in a study of vaccination and CD4 T cells after COVID-19. TCRdb fed the PCR reads into MiXCR, producing one record per CDR3 protein. Of roughly 6,200 distinct CDR3 sequences in the sample, about 50% were seen once. Which antigens these TCRs recognize remains unknown. Sequencing was carried out using CD4+ T cells from blood, cultured in vitro. These receptor sequences come from a human donor in good health. Each CDR3 is given with its conserved first and last residue. Each record gives: clone size, J gene, V gene, CDR3 length, D gene, CDR3 DNA, CDR3 protein. A D gene is named only where the DNA matches it firmly. The listing skips clone size in some rows; elsewhere it reads once, few, many or a size class.

clone size: -
J gene: TRBJ1-5
V gene: TRBV7-9
CDR3 length: 14
D gene: -
CDR3 DNA: TGTGCCAGCAGCTTGACAGTCTCCAATCAGCCCCAGCATTTT
CDR3 protein: CASSLTVSNQPQHF

clone size: -
J gene: TRBJ2-3
V gene: TRBV6-1
CDR3 length: 14
D gene: -
CDR3 DNA: TGTGCCAGCTTATGGACTGGTAGCACAGATACGCAGTATTTT
CDR3 protein: CASLWTGSTDTQYF

clone size: -
J gene: TRBJ2-1
V gene: TRBV7-9
CDR3 length: 15
D gene: TRBD2
CDR3 DNA: TGTGCCAGCATACCGGGACTAGCGGGAGCCCCCCAGCAGTTCTTC
CDR3 protein: CASIPGLAGAPQQFF

clone size: -
J gene: TRBJ2-1
V gene: TRBV20-1
CDR3 length: 14
D gene: -
CDR3 DNA: TGCAGTGCTCTAGTCGGGAGAGGTGTGAATGAGCAGTTCTTC
CDR3 protein: CSALVGRGVNEQFF

clone size: few
J gene: TRBJ1-5
V gene: TRBV6-5
CDR3 length: 13
D gene: -
CDR3 DNA: TGTGCCAGCAGTTATCGGGGCAATCAGCCCCAGCATTTT
CDR3 protein: CASSYRGNQPQHF

clone size: -
J gene: TRBJ2-2
V gene: TRBV19
CDR3 length: 15
D gene: TRBD1
CDR3 DNA: TGTGCCAGTAGTATCAGGACAGGGCCCCCCGGGGAGCTGTTTTTT
CDR3 protein: CASSIRTGPPGELFF

clone size: -
J gene: TRBJ1-2
V gene: TRBV10-3
CDR3 length: 13
D gene: -
CDR3 DNA: TGTGCCATCAGTGAAAAGGGTGTCTATGGCTACACCTTC
CDR3 protein: CAISEKGVYGYTF

clone size: -
J gene: TRBJ1-6
V gene: TRBV10-3
CDR3 length: 14
D gene: TRBD1
CDR3 DNA: TGTGCCATCAGGGGACAGACGAACCCTTTCACCCTCCACTTT
CDR3 protein: CAIRGQTNPFTLHF

clone size: -
J gene: TRBJ2-2
V gene: TRBV11-1
CDR3 length: 17
D gene: TRBD2
CDR3 DNA: TGTGCCAGCAGCATAGAGGGACTAGCGTCGGTCACCGGGGAGCTGTTTTTT
CDR3 protein: CASSIEGLASVTGELFF

clone size: few
J gene: TRBJ1-2
V gene: TRBV6-4
CDR3 length: 13
D gene: TRBD1
CDR3 DNA: TGTGCCAGCAGTGACTCGAGTACAGGGGGCATGACCTTC
CDR3 protein: CASSDSSTGGMTF

clone size: few
J gene: TRBJ1-1
V gene: TRBV6-5
CDR3 length: 14
D gene: -
CDR3 DNA: TGTGCCAGCAGTTACTCGAATTCAGCAGGGGAAGCTTTCTTT
CDR3 protein: CASSYSNSAGEAFF

clone size: -
J gene: TRBJ2-2
V gene: TRBV20-1
CDR3 length: 14
D gene: TRBD2
CDR3 DNA: TGCAGTGCTAGAGCGAGCGGGGGGACCGGGGAGCTGTTTTTT
CDR3 protein: CSARASGGTGELFF

clone size: few
J gene: TRBJ1-1
V gene: TRBV18
CDR3 length: 14
D gene: -
CDR3 DNA: TGTGCCAGCTCACCACTGACAGTGAACACTGAAGCTTTCTTT
CDR3 protein: CASSPLTVNTEAFF

clone size: -
J gene: TRBJ1-1
V gene: TRBV11-3
CDR3 length: 13
D gene: -
CDR3 DNA: TGTGCCAGCAGCTCGGGCTTCGTCACTGAAGCTTTCTTT
CDR3 protein: CASSSGFVTEAFF

clone size: -
J gene: TRBJ2-7
V gene: TRBV20-1
CDR3 length: 14
D gene: -
CDR3 DNA: TGCAGTGCTAGAACCGGCAGGGTCCCTTACGAGCAGTACTTC
CDR3 protein: CSARTGRVPYEQYF

clone size: -
J gene: TRBJ1-6
V gene: TRBV6-4
CDR3 length: 14
D gene: -
CDR3 DNA: TGTGCCAGCAGTGAGACCGGGACGAATTCACCCCTCCACTTT
CDR3 protein: CASSETGTNSPLHF

clone size: few
J gene: TRBJ1-2
V gene: TRBV20-1
CDR3 length: 14
D gene: -
CDR3 DNA: TGCAGTGCTAGCCTAGGGGCCCCTTTATATGGCTACACCTTC
CDR3 protein: CSASLGAPLYGYTF

clone size: -
J gene: TRBJ1-5
V gene: TRBV6-5
CDR3 length: 15
D gene: -
CDR3 DNA: TGTGCCAGCAGTTCCGGGGGCGGTGGCAATCAGCCCCAGCATTTT
CDR3 protein: CASSSGGGGNQPQHF

clone size: -
J gene: TRBJ1-1
V gene: TRBV10-3
CDR3 length: 16
D gene: -
CDR3 DNA: TGTGCCATCAGTGAGAGGAATTGGTACAGGGCCACTGAAGCTTTCTTT
CDR3 protein: CAISERNWYRATEAFF

clone size: -
J gene: TRBJ2-7
V gene: TRBV12-3/TRBV12-4
CDR3 length: 11
D gene: -
CDR3 DNA: TGTGCCAGCAGACGACATTCGGGGCAGTACTTC
CDR3 protein: CASRRHSGQYF

clone size: -
J gene: TRBJ2-7
V gene: TRBV7-8
CDR3 length: 14
D gene: -
CDR3 DNA: TGTGCCAGCAGCTTAGGACTAGGACCTTACGAGCAGTACTTC
CDR3 protein: CASSLGLGPYEQYF

clone size: -
J gene: TRBJ2-1
V gene: TRBV20-1
CDR3 length: 16
D gene: TRBD2
CDR3 DNA: TGCAGTGCTAGCGTCCGGGCGGGGGGGCCTTTCGATGAGCAGTTCTTC
CDR3 protein: CSASVRAGGPFDEQFF

clone size: -
J gene: TRBJ2-5
V gene: TRBV6-5
CDR3 length: 12
D gene: TRBD1
CDR3 DNA: TGTGCCAGCAGTTACGGGACAGGGGCCCAGTACTTC
CDR3 protein: CASSYGTGAQYF

clone size: once
J gene: TRBJ2-5
V gene: TRBV11-2
CDR3 length: 13
D gene: -
CDR3 DNA: TGTGCCAGCAGCTTGTGGATCACCGAGACCCAGTACTTC
CDR3 protein: CASSLWITETQYF

clone size: -
J gene: TRBJ1-4
V gene: TRBV12-3/TRBV12-4
CDR3 length: 14
D gene: TRBD1
CDR3 DNA: TGTGCCAGCAGTGACAGGGGACTAAAGGAAAAACTGTTTTTT
CDR3 protein: CASSDRGLKEKLFF

clone size: -
J gene: TRBJ1-5
V gene: TRBV6-1
CDR3 length: 13
D gene: -
CDR3 DNA: TGTGCCAGCAGTGCGGAATACAATCAGCCCCAGCATTTT
CDR3 protein: CASSAEYNQPQHF

clone size: -
J gene: TRBJ1-1
V gene: TRBV7-8
CDR3 length: 15
D gene: TRBD1
CDR3 DNA: TGTGCCAGCAGCTTATTCGGGACAGGGTTTACTGAAGCTTTCTTT
CDR3 protein: CASSLFGTGFTEAFF

clone size: -
J gene: TRBJ2-1
V gene: TRBV6-1
CDR3 length: 12
D gene: -
CDR3 DNA: TGTGCCAGCAGTCGGGACGGACCGACTTGGTTCTTC
CDR3 protein: CASSRDGPTWFF

clone size: -
J gene: TRBJ2-5
V gene: TRBV19
CDR3 length: 15
D gene: -
CDR3 DNA: TGTGCCAGTAAATCCCGCAGGGACGGGCGAGAGACCCAGTACTTC
CDR3 protein: CASKSRRDGRETQYF

clone size: -
J gene: TRBJ1-2
V gene: TRBV6-1
CDR3 length: 14
D gene: -
CDR3 DNA: TGTGCCAGCAGTGAAGTACGACAGAGCTATGGCTACACCTTC
CDR3 protein: CASSEVRQSYGYTF

clone size: -
J gene: TRBJ2-3
V gene: TRBV11-3
CDR3 length: 16
D gene: -
CDR3 DNA: TGTGCCAGCAGCCGCCGATCCCAGGGAGGCACAGATACGCAGTATTTT
CDR3 protein: CASSRRSQGGTDTQYF

clone size: -
J gene: TRBJ2-3
V gene: TRBV11-1
CDR3 length: 15
D gene: -
CDR3 DNA: TGTGCCAGCACCCCTCAGGCGGGAAGCACAGATACGCAGTATTTT
CDR3 protein: CASTPQAGSTDTQYF

clone size: -
J gene: TRBJ1-2
V gene: TRBV5-1
CDR3 length: 14
D gene: TRBD1
CDR3 DNA: TGCGCCAGCAGCCCGGACAGGGACCTCTATGGCTACACCTTC
CDR3 protein: CASSPDRDLYGYTF

clone size: few
J gene: TRBJ1-2
V gene: TRBV7-9
CDR3 length: 13
D gene: TRBD1
CDR3 DNA: TGTGCCAGCAGCATGACAGGGGGCAATGGCTACACCTTC
CDR3 protein: CASSMTGGNGYTF

clone size: -
J gene: TRBJ2-7
V gene: TRBV7-9
CDR3 length: 18
D gene: TRBD2
CDR3 DNA: TGTGCCAGCAGCTGGGCCGGGGCGGGGGGCCGTTCAGGGTACGAGCAGTACTTC
CDR3 protein: CASSWAGAGGRSGYEQYF

clone size: -
J gene: TRBJ1-3
V gene: TRBV7-6
CDR3 length: 14
D gene: -
CDR3 DNA: TGTGCCAGCAGCTCAGGGCTCGCTGGAAACACCATATATTTT
CDR3 protein: CASSSGLAGNTIYF

clone size: -
J gene: TRBJ2-2
V gene: TRBV10-3
CDR3 length: 14
D gene: -
CDR3 DNA: TGTGCCATCAGTGAGACAGGGAACACCGGGGAGCTGTTTTTT
CDR3 protein: CAISETGNTGELFF

clone size: -
J gene: TRBJ1-1
V gene: TRBV7-9
CDR3 length: 15
D gene: TRBD1
CDR3 DNA: TGTGCCAGCAGCTTGGGTGCAGGGGGGAACACTGAAGCTTTCTTT
CDR3 protein: CASSLGAGGNTEAFF

clone size: -
J gene: TRBJ2-1
V gene: TRBV6-1
CDR3 length: 15
D gene: TRBD1
CDR3 DNA: TGTGCCAGCAGTGAGCTGCCCGGGACAGGGAGTGAGCAGTTCTTC
CDR3 protein: CASSELPGTGSEQFF

clone size: -
J gene: TRBJ2-1
V gene: TRBV24-1
CDR3 length: 15
D gene: TRBD2
CDR3 DNA: TGTGCCACCAGTAGGACTAGCGGGGCCGGCAATGAGCAGTTCTTC
CDR3 protein: CATSRTSGAGNEQFF

clone size: few
J gene: TRBJ2-1
V gene: TRBV6-2/TRBV6-3
CDR3 length: 17
D gene: TRBD2
CDR3 DNA: TGTGCCAGCAGTCTCCGCGGGGGACCGACTTCCTACAATGAGCAGTTCTTC
CDR3 protein: CASSLRGGPTSYNEQFF

clone size: few
J gene: TRBJ1-2
V gene: TRBV7-2
CDR3 length: 15
D gene: -
CDR3 DNA: TGTGCCAGCAGCCGACCAGGACAGAGGGCTTATGGCTACACCTTC
CDR3 protein: CASSRPGQRAYGYTF

clone size: few
J gene: TRBJ2-2
V gene: TRBV15
CDR3 length: 14
D gene: TRBD2
CDR3 DNA: TGTGCCACCAGCAGGACGGGGGGGCTGGGGGAGCTGTTTTTT
CDR3 protein: CATSRTGGLGELFF

clone size: -
J gene: TRBJ2-3
V gene: TRBV12-3/TRBV12-4
CDR3 length: 16
D gene: TRBD2
CDR3 DNA: TGTGCCAGCAGCTACGGACTAGCGGGAGGCACAGATACGCAGTATTTT
CDR3 protein: CASSYGLAGGTDTQYF

clone size: few
J gene: TRBJ2-7
V gene: TRBV7-8
CDR3 length: 13
D gene: TRBD2
CDR3 DNA: TGTGCCAGCAGCTTTCGGACTAGCTACGAGCAGTACTTC
CDR3 protein: CASSFRTSYEQYF

clone size: -
J gene: TRBJ2-6
V gene: TRBV20-1
CDR3 length: 21
D gene: TRBD1
CDR3 DNA: TGCAGTGCTAGAGGGGGGATCGGTCGGCAGGGGGTACACTCTGGGGCCAACGTCCTGACTTTC
CDR3 protein: CSARGGIGRQGVHSGANVLTF

clone size: few
J gene: TRBJ1-1
V gene: TRBV6-4
CDR3 length: 13
D gene: -
CDR3 DNA: TGTGCCAGCAGCGCCCAAGAGGGCACTGAAGCTTTCTTT
CDR3 protein: CASSAQEGTEAFF

clone size: few
J gene: TRBJ1-1
V gene: TRBV10-3
CDR3 length: 13
D gene: -
CDR3 DNA: TGTGCCATCACAGAGTTATCAAACACTGAAGCTTTCTTT
CDR3 protein: CAITELSNTEAFF

clone size: -
J gene: TRBJ1-4
V gene: TRBV20-1
CDR3 length: 12
D gene: -
CDR3 DNA: TGCAGTGCCCCGACAGTTAATGAAAAACTGTTTTTT
CDR3 protein: CSAPTVNEKLFF

clone size: -
J gene: TRBJ1-5
V gene: TRBV4-3
CDR3 length: 14
D gene: -
CDR3 DNA: TGCGCCAGCAGCCAAGACCGGGTCGGGCAGCCCCAGCATTTT
CDR3 protein: CASSQDRVGQPQHF

clone size: -
J gene: TRBJ2-7
V gene: TRBV7-6
CDR3 length: 12
D gene: TRBD2
CDR3 DNA: TGTGCCAGCACTGGGGGGGGGGACGAGCAGTACTTC
CDR3 protein: CASTGGGDEQYF

clone size: -
J gene: TRBJ2-1
V gene: TRBV19
CDR3 length: 11
D gene: -
CDR3 DNA: TGTGCCACCCAACCCCCCGGGGCTCAGTTCTTC
CDR3 protein: CATQPPGAQFF